What follows are 16 T cell receptor beta chains derived from one specimen sequenced in a study of shared clonotypes between healthy human individuals. Produced via immunoSEQ multiplex PCR; TCRdb's table is partial and in-frame only. The table includes over a million clones, more than 95% detected once. The sample was naive CD4+ T cells sorted from blood. Indicated subset: CD45RA+ positively selected. Source of these receptors: a man aged 25-45 years in good health.

The chain couples TRBV28 to TRBJ2-1; TRBD1 aligns across 11 bases. V dropped 4 bases and J dropped 10; count of bases not matched to a gene: 9. The germline gives CDR1 MDHEN, CDR2 SYDVKM. This CDR3 has 15 amino acids. CDR3 in DNA: TGTGCCAGCAGTTCCCTGGGGGACAGGGGGTTGGAGCAGTTCTTC. Translated: CASSSLGDRGLEQFF.

The chain recombines TRBV11-2 with TRBJ2-4; D may be TRBD2 (6 bases). V gave up 2 bases and J gave up 0 bases, with 14 bases separating them. Germline assignment: CDR1 SGHAT and CDR2 FQNNGV. The CDR3 contains 17 residues. Here the CDR3 reads CASSLLGGKGAKNIQYF. The CDR3 bases are TGTGCCAGCAGCTTATTAGGCGGGAAGGGAGCCAAAAACATTCAGTACTTC.

The chain has TRBV5-4 and TRBJ1-2; D is perhaps TRBD1 (5 bases). V lost 0 bases to trimming and J lost 0 bases, with 18 bases between them. The CDR3 covers 18 residues. Germline V CDR1 and CDR2: SGHNT, YYREEE (reference sequence). CDR3 sequence reads: CASSLGVVGRGTNYGYTF. Here the CDR3 DNA reads TGTGCCAGCAGCTTGGGGGTTGTCGGGAGGGGAACTAACTATGGCTACACCTTC.

On this clone itself: The junction differs from germline at one of its ends, possibly a read error. The chain links TRBV7-7 to TRBJ2-5; the match to TRBD2 covers 10 bases. CDR1 and CDR2 (germline): SSHAT, FNYEAQ (reference sequence). The CDR3 runs 15 residues. CDR3 sequence: CASSQEREGWETQYF. Written as DNA, the CDR3 is TGTGCTAGCAGCCAAGAGCGGGAGGGATGGGAGACCCAGTACTTC.

J is TRBJ1-2 and V is TRBV9, with no clear D. The V and J ends lost 0 bases and 0 bases respectively, with 6 bases between them. The CDR3 is 14 amino acids. Germline-derived CDR1 and CDR2 are SGDLS and YYNGEE. The CDR3 protein is CASSVGNSNYGYTF. For the CDR3, the DNA is TGTGCCAGCAGCGTAGGTAATTCTAACTATGGCTACACCTTC.

The chain employs TRBV28 and TRBJ2-2; TRBD2 aligns across 7 bases. The germline gives CDR1 MDHEN, CDR2 SYDVKM. V gave up 7 bases and J gave up 5 bases; unmatched junction bases: 10. CDR3 length equals 15 residues. The CDR3 spells CASTSNEGGTGELFF. CDR3 coding DNA: TGTGCCAGCACCTCCAACGAGGGAGGGACCGGGGAGCTGTTTTTT. Together with reference TRBV28 and TRBJ2-2, the CDR3 gives the full variable domain: DVKVTQSSRYLVKRTGEKVFLECVQDMDHENMFWYRQDPGLGLRLIYFSYDVKMKEKGDIPEGYSVSREKKERFSLILESASTNQTSMYLCASTSNEGGTGELFFGEGSRLTVL.

CDR3 sequence: CASSWDYQETQYF. CDR3 nucleotides: TGTGCCAGCAGCTGGGACTACCAAGAGACCCAGTACTTC. V and J are TRBV5-4 and TRBJ2-5; a possible D gene is TRBD2 (6 bases). CDR3 length equals 13 residues. Between the trimmed V and J ends, which lost 3 bases and 0 bases, there was a span of 6 bases. CDR1 and CDR2 (germline): SGHNT, YYREEE (reference sequence).

This clone was seen a single time. Other DNA sequences in the same sample also yield this CDR3. The genes are TRBV28 and TRBJ2-7; D not resolved. V was clipped by 2 bases and J by 3 bases, with 5 bases between them. Germline-derived CDR1 and CDR2 are MDHEN and SYDVKM. This CDR3 is built from 12 residues. Written as DNA, the CDR3 is TGTGCCAGCAGTTTAAGTATCTACGAGCAGTACTTC. Translating it yields CASSLSIYEQYF.

In regard to this clone: The same CDR3 arises from other DNA sequences in this sample as well. The gene calls are TRBV27 and TRBJ1-2, with D perhaps matching TRBD1 (6 bases). The CDR3 runs to 13 residues. CDR1 MNHEY and CDR2 SMNVEV come from the germline V gene (reference sequence). V was cut by 3 bases and J by 4 bases, with 9 bases left in between. The CDR3 DNA reads TGTGCCAGCAGTTTGAGGGGGGTCTATGGCTACACCTTC. It specifies CASSLRGVYGYTF.

The V call is TRBV19, the J call TRBJ1-4; a possible D gene is TRBD1 (5 bases). CDR1 LNHDA and CDR2 SQIVND come from the germline V gene (reference sequence). Between the trimmed V and J ends, which lost 1 base and 2 bases, there was a span of 11 bases. This CDR3 comprises 16 residues. CDR3 amino acids: CASSIGQGGTNEKLFF. The CDR3 region has the DNA TGTGCCAGTAGTATAGGCCAGGGCGGCACTAATGAAAAACTGTTTTTT.

The V and J genes are TRBV18 and TRBJ1-1; D remains ambiguous. Germline V gene sequence: CDR1 KGHSH, CDR2 LQKENI. The CDR3 has 15 amino acids. Trimming cost V 2 bases and J 0 bases, with 10 bases left between them. The CDR3 here is CASSPVLGMNTEAFF. CDR3 DNA: TGTGCCAGCTCACCAGTTTTAGGTATGAACACTGAAGCTTTCTTT. Full variable domain (remainder filled in from reference TRBV18 and TRBJ1-1): NAGVMQNPRHLVRRRGQEARLRCSPMKGHSHVYWYRQLPEEGLKFMVYLQKENIIDESGMPKERFSAEFPKEGPSILRIQQVVRGDSAAYFCASSPVLGMNTEAFFGQGTRLTVV.

The V and J genes are TRBV5-1 and TRBJ2-1, with 9 bases that match TRBD1. V trimming: 3 bases; J trimming: 4 bases; junction bases outside the gene matches: 2. The germline V gene has CDR1 SGHRS and CDR2 YFSETQ. CDR3 length equals 14 residues. CDR3 in DNA: TGCGCCAGCAGCTGGACAGGGGAGTACAATGAGCAGTTCTTC. Protein: CASSWTGEYNEQFF.

The chain recombines TRBV5-1 with TRBJ2-2, with TRBD1 matching over 9 bases. The V and J ends lost 1 base and 7 bases, in that order; junction bases with no gene match: 8. CDR1 and CDR2 from the germline V gene are SGHRS and YFSETQ. This CDR3 contains 16 residues. The CDR3 spells CASSLTGTGQVGELFF. The DNA for the CDR3 is TGCGCCAGCAGCTTGACCGGGACAGGGCAGGTCGGGGAGCTGTTTTTT. Filled out from reference TRBV5-1 and TRBJ2-2, the complete variable domain reads KAGVTQTPRYLIKTRGQQVTLSCSPISGHRSVSWYQQTPGQGLQFLFEYFSETQRNKGNFPGRFSGRQFSNSRSEMNVSTLELGDSALYLCASSLTGTGQVGELFFGEGSRLTVL.

As for this clone: This same CDR3 is encoded by further DNA sequences in the sample. This chain connects TRBV6-5 to TRBJ1-1, with TRBD1 as a possible D gene (5 bases). The V gene's germline CDR1 is MNHEY and CDR2 SVGAGI. CDR3 length: 13 amino acids. V was cut by 3 bases and J by 1 base, with 6 bases left in between. This CDR3 reads CASSYGGNTEAFF. CDR3 DNA sequence: TGTGCCAGCAGTTATGGGGGGAACACTGAAGCTTTCTTT.

The rearrangement links TRBV7-2 to TRBJ2-5; D could derive from TRBD1 or TRBD2 (5 bases each). Trimming took 5 bases from V and 2 from J, leaving 21 bases between them. This CDR3 spans 17 amino acids. Per germline, CDR1 SGHTA and CDR2 FQGNSA. The CDR3 DNA is TGTGCCAGCAGCCCCCGGGACCCATGGAGCGGTCAAGAGACCCAGTACTTC. Protein: CASSPRDPWSGQETQYF. Filled out from reference TRBV7-2 and TRBJ2-5, the complete variable domain reads GAGVSQSPSNKVTEKGKDVELRCDPISGHTALYWYRQSLGQGLEFLIYFQGNSAPDKSGLPSDRFSAERTGGSVSTLTIQRTQQEDSAVYLCASSPRDPWSGQETQYFGPGTRLLVL.

In nucleotides, the CDR3 is TGTGCCAGCAGCTTGGCCTGGCTAGCGACCCTTGACGAGCAGTACTTC. Encoded protein: CASSLAWLATLDEQYF. The V and J genes are TRBV5-8 and TRBJ2-7; TRBD2 might be the D (6 bases). The CDR3 length is 16 residues. The V gene's germline CDR1 is SGHTS and CDR2 YDEGEE. The V and J ends lost 0 bases and 5 bases respectively, with 18 bases between them.